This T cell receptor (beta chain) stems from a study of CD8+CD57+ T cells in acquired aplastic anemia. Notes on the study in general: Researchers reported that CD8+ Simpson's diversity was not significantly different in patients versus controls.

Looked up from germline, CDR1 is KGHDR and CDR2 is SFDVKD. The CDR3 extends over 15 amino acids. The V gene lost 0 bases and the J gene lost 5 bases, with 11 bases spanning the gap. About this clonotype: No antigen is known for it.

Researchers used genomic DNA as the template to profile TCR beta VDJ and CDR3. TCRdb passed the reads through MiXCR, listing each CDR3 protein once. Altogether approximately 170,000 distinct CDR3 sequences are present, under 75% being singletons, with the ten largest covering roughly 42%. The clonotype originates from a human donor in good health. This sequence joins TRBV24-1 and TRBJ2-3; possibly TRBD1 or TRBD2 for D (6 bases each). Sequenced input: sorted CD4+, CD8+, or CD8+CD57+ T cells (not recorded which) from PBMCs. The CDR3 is CATSDLRGPGDTQYF. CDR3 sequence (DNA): TGTGCCACCAGTGATTTGCGGGGGCCGGGAGATACGCAGTATTTT.